Reported below is one T cell receptor beta chain. The sample comes from a study of T cell repertoires in cytomegalovirus infection. Study as a whole: Both a matching HLA type and CMV infection were indicated by public TCR beta signatures.

The CDR3 totals 13 residues. Germline assignment: CDR1 SGHRS and CDR2 YFSETQ. The V end was cut by 4 bases, the J end by 8 bases, with 15 bases between. MiXCR was run by TCRdb on the reads, yielding one entry per CDR3 protein. The table includes fewer than 200,000 distinct CDR3 sequences, approximately 15% detected once. The chain has TRBV5-1 and TRBJ1-1; TRBD1 might be the D (5 bases). Sample: PBMCs. The TCR originated in a human donor in good health (CMV status not recorded). Some clones in this sample may be carry-over from other donors' samples. Written as DNA, the CDR3 is TGCGCCAGCAGCCGGAGAGGGGCGTCAGAAGCTTTCTTT. This encodes CASSRRGASEAFF.